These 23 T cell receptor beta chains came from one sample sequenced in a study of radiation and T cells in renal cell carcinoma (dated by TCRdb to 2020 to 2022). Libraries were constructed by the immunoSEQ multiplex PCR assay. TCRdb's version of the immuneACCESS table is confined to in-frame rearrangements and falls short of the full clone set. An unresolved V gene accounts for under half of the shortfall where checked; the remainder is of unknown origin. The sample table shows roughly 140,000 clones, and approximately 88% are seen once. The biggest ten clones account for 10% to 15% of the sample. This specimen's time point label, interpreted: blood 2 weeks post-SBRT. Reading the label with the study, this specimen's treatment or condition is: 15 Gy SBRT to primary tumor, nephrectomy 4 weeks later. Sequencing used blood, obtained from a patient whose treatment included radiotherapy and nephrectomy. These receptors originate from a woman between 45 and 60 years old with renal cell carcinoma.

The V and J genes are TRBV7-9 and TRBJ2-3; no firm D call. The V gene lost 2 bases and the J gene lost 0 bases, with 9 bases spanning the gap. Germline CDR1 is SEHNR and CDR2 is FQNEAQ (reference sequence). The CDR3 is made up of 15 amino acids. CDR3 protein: CASSLLGSSTDTQYF. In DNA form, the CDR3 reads TGTGCCAGCAGCTTACTGGGTTCTAGCACAGATACGCAGTATTTT.

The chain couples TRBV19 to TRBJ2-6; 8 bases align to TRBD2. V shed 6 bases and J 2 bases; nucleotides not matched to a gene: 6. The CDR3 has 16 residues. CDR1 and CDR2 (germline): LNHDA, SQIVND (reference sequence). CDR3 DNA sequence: TGTGCCAGTAGCGAGACGGGGGGGACTGGGGCCAACGTCCTGACTTTC. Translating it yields CASSETGGTGANVLTF.

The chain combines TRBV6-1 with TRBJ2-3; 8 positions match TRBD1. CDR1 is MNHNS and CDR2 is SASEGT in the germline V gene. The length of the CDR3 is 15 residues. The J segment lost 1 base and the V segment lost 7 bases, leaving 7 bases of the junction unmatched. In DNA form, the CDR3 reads TGTGCCAGCAATACACCGGGACAGGGCACAGATACGCAGTATTTT. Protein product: CASNTPGQGTDTQYF.

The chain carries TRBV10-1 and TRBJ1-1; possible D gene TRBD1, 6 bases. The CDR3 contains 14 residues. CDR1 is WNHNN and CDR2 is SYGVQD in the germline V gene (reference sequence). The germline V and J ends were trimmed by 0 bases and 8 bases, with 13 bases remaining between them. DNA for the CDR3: TGCGCCAGCAGTGAGTCGGGGGGCTGGGGAGAAGCTTTCTTT. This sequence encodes CASSESGGWGEAFF.

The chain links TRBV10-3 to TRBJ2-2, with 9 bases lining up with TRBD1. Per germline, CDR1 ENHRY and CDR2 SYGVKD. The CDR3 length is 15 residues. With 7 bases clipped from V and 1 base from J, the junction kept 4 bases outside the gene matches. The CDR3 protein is CAINRQGENTGELFF. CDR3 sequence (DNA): TGTGCCATCAACCGACAGGGGGAGAACACCGGGGAGCTGTTTTTT.

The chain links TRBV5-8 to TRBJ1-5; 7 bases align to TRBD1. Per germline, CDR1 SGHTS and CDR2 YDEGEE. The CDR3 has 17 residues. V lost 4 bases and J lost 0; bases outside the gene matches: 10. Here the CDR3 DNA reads TGTGCCAGCAGCCGGACCGGGACAGTTGTTAGCAATCAGCCCCAGCATTTT. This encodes CASSRTGTVVSNQPQHF.

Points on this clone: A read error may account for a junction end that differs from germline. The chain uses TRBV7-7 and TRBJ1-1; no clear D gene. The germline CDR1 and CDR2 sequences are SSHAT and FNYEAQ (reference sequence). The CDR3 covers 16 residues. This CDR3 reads CASSRLTTLLNTEAFF. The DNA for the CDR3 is TGTGCTAGCAGCCGTTTAACGACCCTCTTGAACACTGAAGCTTTCTTT.

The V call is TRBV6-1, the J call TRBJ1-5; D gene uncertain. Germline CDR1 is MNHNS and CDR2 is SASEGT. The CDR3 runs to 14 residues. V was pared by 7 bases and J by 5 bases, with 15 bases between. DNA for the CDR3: TGTGCCAGCAAGCTAGACCCACCACATCAGCCCCAGCATTTT. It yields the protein CASKLDPPHQPQHF.

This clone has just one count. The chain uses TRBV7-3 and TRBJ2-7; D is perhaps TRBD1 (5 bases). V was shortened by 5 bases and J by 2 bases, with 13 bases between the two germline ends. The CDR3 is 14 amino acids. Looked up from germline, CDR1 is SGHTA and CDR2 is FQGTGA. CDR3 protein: CASSPQDRTYEQYF. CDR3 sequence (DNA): TGTGCCAGCAGCCCACAAGACAGAACCTACGAGCAGTACTTC.

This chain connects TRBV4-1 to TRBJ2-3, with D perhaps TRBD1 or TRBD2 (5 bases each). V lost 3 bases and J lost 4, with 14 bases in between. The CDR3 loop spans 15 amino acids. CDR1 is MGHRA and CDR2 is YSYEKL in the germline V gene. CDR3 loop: CASSQGPGRADTQYF. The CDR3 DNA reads TGCGCCAGCAGCCAGGGACCCGGGCGGGCAGATACGCAGTATTTT.

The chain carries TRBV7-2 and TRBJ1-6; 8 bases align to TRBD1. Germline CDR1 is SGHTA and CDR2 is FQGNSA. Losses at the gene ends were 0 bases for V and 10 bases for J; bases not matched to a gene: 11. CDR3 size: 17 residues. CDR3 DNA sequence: TGTGCCAGCAGCTTAGCGGGAGGTCAGGGGGCGGGCTCACCCCTCCACTTT. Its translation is CASSLAGGQGAGSPLHF.

CDR3 in DNA: TGTGCCAGCAGTGGGCAGGGAACTGGAAACACCATATATTTT. Amino acids: CASSGQGTGNTIYF. The rearrangement joins TRBV2 to TRBJ1-3; TRBD1 is a possible D gene (5 bases). Germline lookup yields CDR1 SNHLY and CDR2 FYNNEI. V was pared by 4 bases and J by 2 bases, with 9 bases between. The CDR3 runs to 14 residues.

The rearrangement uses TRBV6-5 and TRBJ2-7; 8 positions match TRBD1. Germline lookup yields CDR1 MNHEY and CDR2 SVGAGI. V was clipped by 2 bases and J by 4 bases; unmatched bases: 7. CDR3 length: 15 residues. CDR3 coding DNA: TGTGCCAGCAGTTACCGAGGACAGGGTGGGTACGAGCAGTACTTC. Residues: CASSYRGQGGYEQYF.

Here the CDR3 DNA reads TGTGCCAGCAGTGATTCAGGGGGTCGAACTGAAGCTTTCTTT. Amino acid sequence: CASSDSGGRTEAFF. The chain uses TRBV6-1 and TRBJ1-1, with 7 bases matching TRBD1. V lost 3 bases, J lost 5 bases, and 6 bases stayed unmatched. Germline V gene lookup returns CDR1 MNHNS and CDR2 SASEGT. CDR3 length equals 14 residues.

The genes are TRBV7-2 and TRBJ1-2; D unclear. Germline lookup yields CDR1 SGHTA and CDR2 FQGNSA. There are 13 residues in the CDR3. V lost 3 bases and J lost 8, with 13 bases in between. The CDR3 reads CASSFGNVRGYTF. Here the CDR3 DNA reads TGTGCCAGCAGCTTTGGAAACGTCCGGGGCTACACCTTC.

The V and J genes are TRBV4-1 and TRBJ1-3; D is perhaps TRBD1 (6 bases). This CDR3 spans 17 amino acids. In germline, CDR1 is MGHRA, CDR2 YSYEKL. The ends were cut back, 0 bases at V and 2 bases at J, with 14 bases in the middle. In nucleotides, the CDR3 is TGCGCCAGCAGCCAAGAAGGTTCCAGGGGAACTGGAAACACCATATATTTT. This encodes CASSQEGSRGTGNTIYF.

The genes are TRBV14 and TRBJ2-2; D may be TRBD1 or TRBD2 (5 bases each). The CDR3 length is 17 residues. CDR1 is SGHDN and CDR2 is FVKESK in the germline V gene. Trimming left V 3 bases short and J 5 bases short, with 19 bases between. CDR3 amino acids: CASSHPDGRERTGELFF. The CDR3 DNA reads TGTGCCAGCAGCCACCCCGATGGCAGGGAGAGGACCGGGGAGCTGTTTTTT.

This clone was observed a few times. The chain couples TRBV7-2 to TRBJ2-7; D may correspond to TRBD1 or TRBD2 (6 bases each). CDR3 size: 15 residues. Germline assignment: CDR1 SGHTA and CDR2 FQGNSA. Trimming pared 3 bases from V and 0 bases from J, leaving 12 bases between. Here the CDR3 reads CASSFFGGNSYEQYF. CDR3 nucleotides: TGTGCCAGCAGCTTTTTCGGGGGCAACTCCTACGAGCAGTACTTC. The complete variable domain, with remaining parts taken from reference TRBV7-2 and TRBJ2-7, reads GAGVSQSPSNKVTEKGKDVELRCDPISGHTALYWYRQSLGQGLEFLIYFQGNSAPDKSGLPSDRFSAERTGGSVSTLTIQRTQQEDSAVYLCASSFFGGNSYEQYFGPGTRLTVT.

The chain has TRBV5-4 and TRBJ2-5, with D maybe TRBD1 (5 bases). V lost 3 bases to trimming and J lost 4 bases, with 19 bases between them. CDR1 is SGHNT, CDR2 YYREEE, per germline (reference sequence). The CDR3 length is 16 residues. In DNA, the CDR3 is TGTGCCAGCAGCTCAGGGAAGGGATTTAAGGGAGAGACCCAGTACTTC. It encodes CASSSGKGFKGETQYF.

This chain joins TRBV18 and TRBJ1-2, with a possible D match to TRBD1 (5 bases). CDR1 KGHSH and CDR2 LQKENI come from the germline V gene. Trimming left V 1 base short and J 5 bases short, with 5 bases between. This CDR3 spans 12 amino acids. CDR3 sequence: CASSPQGYGYTF. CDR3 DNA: TGTGCCAGCTCACCACAGGGGTATGGCTACACCTTC. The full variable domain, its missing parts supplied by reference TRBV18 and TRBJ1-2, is NAGVMQNPRHLVRRRGQEARLRCSPMKGHSHVYWYRQLPEEGLKFMVYLQKENIIDESGMPKERFSAEFPKEGPSILRIQQVVRGDSAAYFCASSPQGYGYTFGSGTRLTVV.

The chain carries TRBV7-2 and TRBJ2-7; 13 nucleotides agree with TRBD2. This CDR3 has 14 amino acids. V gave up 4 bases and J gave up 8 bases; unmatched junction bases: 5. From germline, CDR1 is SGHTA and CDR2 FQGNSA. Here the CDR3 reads CASSYRGLAGKQYF. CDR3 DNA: TGTGCCAGCAGCTATAGGGGACTAGCGGGAAAGCAGTACTTC.

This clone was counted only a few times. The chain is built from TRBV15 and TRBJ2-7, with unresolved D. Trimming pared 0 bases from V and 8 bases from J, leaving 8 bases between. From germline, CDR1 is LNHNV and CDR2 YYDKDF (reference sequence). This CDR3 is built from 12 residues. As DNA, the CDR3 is TGTGCCACCAGCAGAGATTTCTTTAAGCAGTACTTC. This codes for CATSRDFFKQYF.

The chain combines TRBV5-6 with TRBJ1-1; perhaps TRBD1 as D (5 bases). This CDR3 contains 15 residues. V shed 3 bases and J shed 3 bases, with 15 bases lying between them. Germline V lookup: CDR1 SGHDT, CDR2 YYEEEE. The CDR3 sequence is CASSWTWTGDTEAFF. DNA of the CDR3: TGTGCCAGCAGCTGGACTTGGACGGGGGACACTGAAGCTTTCTTT.